What follows are 28 T cell receptor beta chains derived from one specimen sequenced in a study of blood T cell repertoires in COVID-19. Sequencing was performed with immunoSEQ multiplex PCR; in TCRdb, only in-frame clones are kept and a portion is missing. The sample lists roughly 100,000 clones; about 64% were seen once. The material sequenced was peripheral blood. Source of these receptors: a human donor with acute or convalescent COVID-19. The donor label of this sample is uncertain.

V gene TRBV3-1 (or the pseudogene TRBV3-2) combines with J gene TRBJ2-7; D gene unclear. Trimming stripped 1 base from V and 3 bases from J, with 10 bases between. The CDR3 totals 14 residues. Germline V gene lookup returns CDR1 LGHDT and CDR2 YNNKEL (reference sequence). The CDR3 loop is CASSQGQVLYEQYF. The CDR3 DNA follows: TGTGCCAGCAGCCAAGGTCAGGTGCTCTACGAGCAGTACTTC.

The rearrangement links TRBV28 to TRBJ1-6, with no clear D. The V gene lost 6 bases and the J gene lost 10 bases, with 10 bases spanning the gap. The germline V gene has CDR1 MDHEN and CDR2 SYDVKM. The CDR3 length is 12 residues. The CDR3 region has the DNA TGTGCCAGCAGCCCGCCTAGCTCACCCCTCCACTTT. It encodes CASSPPSSPLHF.

This clone was observed a handful of times. V is TRBV20-1 and J is TRBJ2-3, with TRBD1 as a possible D gene (5 bases). The length of the CDR3 is 11 residues. The germline V and J ends were trimmed by 6 bases and 5 bases, with 9 bases remaining between them. Germline CDR1 reads DFQATT; CDR2 reads SNEGSKA (reference sequence). CDR3 sequence (DNA): TGCAGTGCAGAAAGGGGAGATACGCAGTATTTT. As protein: CSAERGDTQYF.

This clone was observed a few times. The chain couples TRBV5-1 to TRBJ2-1, with TRBD2 matching over 8 bases. The CDR3 has 16 residues. Germline values: CDR1 SGHRS, CDR2 YFSETQ. V shed 5 bases and J 0 bases; nucleotides not matched to a gene: 7. For the CDR3, the DNA is TGCGCCAGCAGACCAGTAGCGGGGAGCTCCTACAATGAGCAGTTCTTC. As protein: CASRPVAGSSYNEQFF. Supplemented by reference TRBV5-1 and TRBJ2-1, the full variable domain reads KAGVTQTPRYLIKTRGQQVTLSCSPISGHRSVSWYQQTPGQGLQFLFEYFSETQRNKGNFPGRFSGRQFSNSRSEMNVSTLELGDSALYLCASRPVAGSSYNEQFFGPGTRLTVL.

The chain has TRBV20-1 and TRBJ1-2, with D possibly being TRBD1 (5 bases). This CDR3 is 16 amino acids long. Trimming removed 3 bases from V and 2 bases from J, with 19 bases in between. Germline lookup yields CDR1 DFQATT and CDR2 SNEGSKA (reference sequence). The CDR3 DNA reads TGCAGTGCTAGTGGTGCGCGGGGACGACTGAACTATGGCTACACCTTC. Residues: CSASGARGRLNYGYTF.

The chain combines TRBV27 with TRBJ2-3, with 10 bases that match TRBD1. Per germline, CDR1 MNHEY and CDR2 SMNVEV (reference sequence). The V gene end was trimmed by 5 bases and the J gene end by 3 bases; junction bases not matched to a gene: 8. This CDR3 has 16 amino acids. The CDR3 DNA reads as TGTGCCAGCAGTATAAGACAGGGGGCGGTGACAGATACGCAGTATTTT. Its translation: CASSIRQGAVTDTQYF.

The chain uses TRBV7-2 and TRBJ1-4, with 7 positions matching TRBD1. The CDR3 is 15 amino acids. V trimming: 5 bases; J trimming: 5 bases; junction bases outside the gene matches: 8. Germline lookup yields CDR1 SGHTA and CDR2 FQGNSA. CDR3 residues: CASSLSGGLNEKLFF. The DNA of the CDR3 is TGTGCCAGCAGCCTATCAGGGGGATTGAATGAAAAACTGTTTTTT.

This chain uses TRBV11-2 with TRBJ1-1, with TRBD1 as a possible D gene (5 bases). The CDR3 has 15 residues. Trimming took off 4 bases at V and 4 bases at J, with 16 bases between the two ends. Germline V lookup: CDR1 SGHAT, CDR2 FQNNGV. CDR3 sequence: CASSSGTWGTTEAFF. The CDR3, as DNA: TGTGCCAGCAGCTCTGGGACTTGGGGAACCACTGAAGCTTTCTTT.

This chain links TRBV11-2 with TRBJ2-5, with 7 bases lining up with TRBD1. CDR3 length: 14 residues. J gave up 2 bases and V 4 bases, and 4 bases lay outside the gene matches. Germline CDR1 SGHAT, CDR2 FQNNGV. CDR3 sequence (DNA): TGTGCCAGCAGCTGGGACAGATCTCAAGAGACCCAGTACTTC. Encoded protein: CASSWDRSQETQYF.

The rearrangement joins TRBV25-1 to TRBJ1-5; a weak D match, TRBD1 (5 bases). Per germline, CDR1 MGHDK and CDR2 SYGVNS. The CDR3 length is 14 residues. Trimming removed 6 bases at V and 7 bases at J, with 16 bases between. The CDR3, as DNA: TGTGCCAGCAGCCCGGACCTAAGGGGACAGCCCCAGCATTTT. It codes for CASSPDLRGQPQHF. Variable domain in full (rest from reference TRBV25-1 and TRBJ1-5): EADIYQTPRYLVIGTGKKITLECSQTMGHDKMYWYQQDPGMELHLIHYSYGVNSTEKGDLSSESTVSRIRTEHFPLTLESARPSHTSQYLCASSPDLRGQPQHFGDGTRLSIL.

V gene TRBV4-1 combines with J gene TRBJ1-4; 8 bases fit TRBD1. The germline gives CDR1 MGHRA, CDR2 YSYEKL. The CDR3 loop spans 16 amino acids. V was clipped by 4 bases and J by 4 bases; unmatched bases: 8. CDR3: CASSRGQGGYNEKLFF. CDR3 in DNA: TGCGCCAGCAGCCGCGGACAGGGAGGGTATAATGAAAAACTGTTTTTT.

This clone appeared a few times. This chain links TRBV28 with TRBJ1-1, with D unclear. The length of the CDR3 is 11 residues. From germline, CDR1 is MDHEN and CDR2 SYDVKM. With 5 bases removed from V and 8 bases from J, the gap between germline ends came to 9 bases. The CDR3 region has the DNA TGTGCCAGCAGTCTACAGCGGGAAGCTTTCTTT. This sequence encodes CASSLQREAFF.

The chain carries TRBV12-5 and TRBJ1-1; TRBD1 is a possible D gene (6 bases). The germline V gene has CDR1 LGHNT and CDR2 FRNRAP. V was shortened by 0 bases and J by 9 bases, with 11 bases between the two germline ends. The CDR3 extends over 13 amino acids. DNA of the CDR3: TGTGCTAGTGGTTTGGTGGCGACAGGCCAAGCTTTCTTT. Translated: CASGLVATGQAFF.

This chain connects TRBV4-2 to TRBJ2-1; 11 positions agree with TRBD1. Germline V gene sequence: CDR1 LGHNA, CDR2 YNFKEQ. CDR3 size: 16 residues. The J segment lost 7 bases and the V segment lost 4 bases, leaving 9 bases of the junction unmatched. This CDR3 is CASSPTTGTGGNEQFF. Here the CDR3 DNA reads TGTGCCAGCAGCCCCACTACCGGGACAGGGGGGAATGAGCAGTTCTTC.

The V and J genes are TRBV12-3 or TRBV12-4 and TRBJ1-1; a possible D gene is TRBD1 (6 bases). With 7 bases removed from V and 1 base from J, the gap between germline ends came to 10 bases. The CDR3 runs 13 residues. CDR3 sequence reads: CASMGGANTEAFF. The CDR3 nucleotides are TGTGCCAGCATGGGGGGGGCGAACACTGAAGCTTTCTTT.

The genes are TRBV6-5 and TRBJ1-6; 7 nucleotides agree with TRBD1. V lost 6 bases to trimming and J lost 5 bases; unmatched junction nucleotides: 4. The CDR3 is made up of 14 amino acids. The germline V gene has CDR1 MNHEY and CDR2 SVGAGI. CDR3 DNA sequence: TGTGCCAGCAGCCTGGGACAGCATAATTCACCCCTCCACTTT. This codes for CASSLGQHNSPLHF.

The rearrangement joins TRBV5-1 to TRBJ1-5; D is perhaps TRBD1 (6 bases). Germline V CDR1 and CDR2: SGHRS, YFSETQ. V lost 0 bases and J lost 9, with 13 bases in between. The CDR3 is 14 amino acids. The CDR3 protein is CASSLGGGDGPQHF. Written as DNA, the CDR3 is TGCGCCAGCAGCTTGGGGGGGGGCGATGGGCCCCAGCATTTT.

The V and J genes are TRBV20-1 and TRBJ2-1; 7 nucleotides agree with TRBD2. Germline CDR1 is DFQATT and CDR2 is SNEGSKA (reference sequence). The CDR3 spans 15 residues. Trimming cost V 3 bases and J 8 bases; bases outside gene matches: 13. CDR3: CSASNRAGIKHEQFF. The CDR3 region has the DNA TGCAGTGCTAGTAATAGAGCGGGGATTAAGCATGAGCAGTTCTTC.

The chain couples TRBV7-2 to TRBJ2-2; the match to TRBD1 covers 7 bases. The germline CDR1 and CDR2 sequences are SGHTA and FQGNSA. The CDR3 sequence is 15 residues long. V dropped 5 bases and J dropped 5; count of bases not matched to a gene: 8. The chain's CDR3 is CASSPRQGRTGELFF. The DNA for the CDR3 is TGTGCCAGCAGCCCGAGACAGGGTAGAACCGGGGAGCTGTTTTTT. The entire variable domain, with the rest obtained from reference TRBV7-2 and TRBJ2-2, is as follows: GAGVSQSPSNKVTEKGKDVELRCDPISGHTALYWYRQSLGQGLEFLIYFQGNSAPDKSGLPSDRFSAERTGGSVSTLTIQRTQQEDSAVYLCASSPRQGRTGELFFGEGSRLTVL.

The V gene is TRBV6-2 or TRBV6-3, the J gene TRBJ1-6, with TRBD1 matching 8 bases. The trim removed 0 bases at V and 5 bases at J, leaving 9 bases unmatched. The CDR3 totals 18 residues. Germline CDR1 is MNHEY and CDR2 is SVGEGT. The CDR3 reads CASSYSRTGRNNNSPLHF. The DNA of the CDR3 is TGTGCCAGCAGTTACTCGAGGACAGGGAGGAATAATAATTCACCCCTCCACTTT.

This clone has ten or more counts. The rearrangement uses TRBV6-2 or TRBV6-3 and TRBJ2-2; no clear D. The CDR3 totals 14 residues. V was pared by 2 bases and J by 3 bases, with 7 bases between. Germline-derived CDR1 and CDR2 are MNHEY and SVGEGT. CDR3 nucleotide sequence: TGTGCCAGCAGTTACCTCCGGGACACCGGGGAGCTGTTTTTT. Protein product: CASSYLRDTGELFF.

The rearrangement uses TRBV6-1 and TRBJ2-7; 7 bases line up with TRBD2. V gave up 2 bases and J gave up 1 base; unmatched junction bases: 2. This CDR3 comprises 14 residues. Germline CDR1 MNHNS, CDR2 SASEGT. CDR3 sequence (DNA): TGTGCCAGCAGTGAATCGGGAGGTTCCTACGAGCAGTACTTC. This translates into CASSESGGSYEQYF.

This chain joins TRBV30 and TRBJ1-6, with D tentatively TRBD1 (5 bases). V was trimmed by 2 bases and J by 14 bases, leaving 13 bases between them. The V gene's germline CDR1 is GTSNPN and CDR2 SVGIG (reference sequence). This CDR3 comprises 12 residues. The CDR3 nucleotides are TGTGCCTGGAGTTCTGCAGGGTTAGCCCTCCACTTT. Amino acids: CAWSSAGLALHF.

This clone was recorded many times. The chain couples TRBV20-1 to TRBJ2-1; 7 nucleotides agree with TRBD2. This CDR3 is built from 15 residues. J was trimmed by 5 bases and V by 3 bases; bases with no gene match: 10. Germline CDR1 is DFQATT and CDR2 is SNEGSKA (reference sequence). CDR3 sequence: CSASYSGGIDNEQFF. CDR3 nucleotides: TGCAGTGCTAGTTACTCCGGGGGGATAGACAATGAGCAGTTCTTC.

This clone has a single count. This chain joins TRBV5-1 and TRBJ1-1, with D unclear. The CDR3 runs 17 residues. The V gene's germline CDR1 is SGHRS and CDR2 YFSETQ. Trimming removed 0 bases from V and 3 bases from J, with 18 bases in between. CDR3 amino acids: CASSLVVQRVGDTEAFF. The CDR3 region has the DNA TGCGCCAGCAGCTTGGTCGTTCAGAGGGTTGGGGACACTGAAGCTTTCTTT.

This clone has more than one count but fewer than ten. V and J are TRBV6-5 and TRBJ1-6; 8 bases match TRBD1. CDR3 length: 15 amino acids. Germline lookup yields CDR1 MNHEY and CDR2 SVGAGI. Trimming removed 5 bases from V and 7 bases from J; junction bases left unmatched: 7. The CDR3: CASSPNRGTNSPLHF. CDR3 DNA sequence: TGTGCCAGCAGTCCCAACAGGGGGACCAATTCACCCCTCCACTTT.

The chain joins TRBV7-3 to TRBJ2-3, with TRBD2 matching over 7 bases. The ends lost 0 bases at V and 6 bases at J; junction bases unmatched: 12. Germline CDR1 SGHTA, CDR2 FQGTGA. The CDR3 extends over 17 amino acids. CDR3 in DNA: TGTGCCAGCAGCTTAACGAAATTCGGGACCGGGAGGGATACGCAGTATTTT. It yields the protein CASSLTKFGTGRDTQYF.

This chain uses TRBV29-1 with TRBJ1-1, with D perhaps TRBD1 (6 bases). V gave up 6 bases and J gave up 1 base, with 12 bases separating them. The CDR3 totals 13 residues. Germline assignment: CDR1 SQVTM and CDR2 ANQGSEA. CDR3 bases: TGCAGCGTCCGAAAGGGACAGAACACTGAAGCTTTCTTT. It specifies CSVRKGQNTEAFF.